This entry is about one T cell receptor (beta chain). Its antigen is not identified. Here immunoSEQ multiplex PCR was the method, and the copy in TCRdb shows in-frame clones only, minus some. The sample holds about 140,000 clones, roughly 88% seen once. This sample is part of a study of cytomegalovirus exposure and HLA in healthy donors. Study-wide results and limits: The tendency of first-cohort TCR clusters to co-occur in the roughly 120 validation repertoires was identified by a subsequent analysis. TCR beta chains numbering some 160 were designated cytomegalovirus-associated. The dataset shows that most TCR sequences were rare, while some public TCRs occurred in many donors.

The study drew the donors from its roughly 120-subject validation cohort, separate from the roughly 700-subject first cohort. The germline V gene encodes CDR1 SGHTA and CDR2 FQGNSA. V was pared by 0 bases and J by 8 bases, with 17 bases between. This CDR3 region has 17 residues. The sequenced sample consisted of PBMCs. The TCR was taken from a young woman in good health and CMV-seropositive. This chain uses TRBV7-2 with TRBJ1-6, with D perhaps matching TRBD1 (5 bases). The CDR3 reads CASSLALSMTAYSPLHF. CDR3 DNA: TGTGCCAGCAGCTTAGCGTTGAGTATGACAGCTTATTCACCCCTCCACTTT.